A selection of T cell receptor beta chains follows, all from one sample in a study of regulatory T cells in long-lasting Graves disease. TCRdb independently ran MiXCR on the multiplex PCR reads; one entry per CDR3 protein. Among 300,000 to 450,000 distinct CDR3 sequences listed, roughly 16% were seen once. The starting material was peripheral blood mononuclear cells (PBMCs), obtained at new diagnosis, from a patient treated with antithyroid drugs. The receptors were gathered from a female donor with Graves disease. The conserved cysteine and the conserved F or W are not part of the CDR3 here. The listing skips clone size in some rows; elsewhere it reads once, few, many or a size class.

TRBJ2-1	NA	TRBV2	ASSLSEGQQF
TRBJ1-6	many	TRBV9	ASSAWDRGISPLH
TRBJ1-3	few	TRBV12-3/TRBV12-4	AGSRPASGNTIY
TRBJ1-5	many	TRBV7-4	ASSPHQAQH
TRBJ2-1	many	TRBV7-3	ASSFTGGANYNEQF
TRBJ2-7	NA	TRBV20-1	SARVASVNYEQY
TRBJ2-3	many	TRBV4-1	ASSPRGSRPDTQY
TRBJ1-1	many	TRBV20-1	SARDRDRSLSNTEAF
TRBJ1-1	many	TRBV19	ASSVQGDTEAF
TRBJ2-3	NA	TRBV30	AWSVKLAGGRDTQY
TRBJ2-2	many	TRBV20-1	SAREAGVTGELF
TRBJ2-7	many	TRBV7-2	ASSWGGVAGGQYPYEQY
TRBJ1-1	many	TRBV10-3	AISESTARLGSEAF
TRBJ2-1	many	TRBV12-3/TRBV12-4	ASSLPFGRLVFLKPYNEQF
TRBJ2-1	few	TRBV5-1	ASSPEPLAAGRYNEQF
TRBJ1-1	few	TRBV20-1	SAGGQGPEAF
TRBJ2-4	many	TRBV11-2	ASSLDLSQNIQY
TRBJ1-5	NA	TRBV6-1	ASRLGGGTGYNQPQH
TRBJ1-1	many	TRBV12-3/TRBV12-4	ASSFYEGAVNTEAF
TRBJ1-3	NA	TRBV12-3/TRBV12-4	ASSLKGNPGNTIY
TRBJ1-5	many	TRBV7-2	ASSLNEGFQPQH
TRBJ2-5	NA	TRBV29-1	SVEDLGLAGTYQETQY
TRBJ2-1	many	TRBV27	ASSITGGAYEQF
TRBJ2-3	few	TRBV7-7	ASSSGLSADTDTQY
TRBJ2-1	many	TRBV4-3	ASSRTMGGEQF
TRBJ2-5	many	TRBV7-7	ASSPGLAGGSIETQY
TRBJ2-3	NA	TRBV12-3/TRBV12-4	ASSPLGGKTSTDTQY
TRBJ1-5	many	TRBV4-1	ASSQDGSTNQPQH
TRBJ1-1	many	TRBV2	ASRQEMNTEAF
TRBJ2-1	many	TRBV27	ASSLALHQGPSHYNEQF
TRBJ2-7	many	TRBV5-1	ASSPGDGSSYEQY
TRBJ2-7	few	TRBV4-1	ASSQEGVSYEQY
TRBJ1-1	many	TRBV15	ATSRDPRGGTEAF
TRBJ1-5	NA	TRBV20-1	SAGPLGRPNQPQH
TRBJ1-1	NA	TRBV4-1	ASSHSQEVWENTEAF
TRBJ2-5	many	TRBV27	ASSPSGGAGTQY
TRBJ2-5	NA	TRBV5-5	ASSPAGGPLGETQY
TRBJ1-6	many	TRBV28	ASSLSQGRGSPLH
TRBJ1-1	many	TRBV27	ASSSDRGRGNTEAF
TRBJ2-7	many	TRBV7-2	ASSLASGGYEQY
TRBJ1-1	many	TRBV5-1	ASSLFPLGEGAF
TRBJ2-4	once	TRBV5-5	ASSSIPGAENIQY
TRBJ1-2	few	TRBV27	ASSSGSGSKGYT
TRBJ2-3	NA	TRBV19	ASRIRTSGSGDTQY
TRBJ1-2	NA	TRBV6-2/TRBV6-3	ASRDGTALYGYT
TRBJ1-2	NA	TRBV28	ATTRGVNYGYT
TRBJ2-5	many	TRBV7-9	ASSLVGGGGQETQY
TRBJ1-5	NA	TRBV4-1	ASSQEARGYSNQPQH
TRBJ2-3	many	TRBV6-2/TRBV6-3	ASNSLVASGGTDTQY
TRBJ2-5	many	TRBV28	ASNRPQETQY
TRBJ2-2	many	TRBV24-1	ATSDYRTSGRTGELF
TRBJ2-1	many	TRBV5-6	ASSLGTSGASYNEQF
TRBJ2-6	few	TRBV4-1	ASSQGGRGRSGANVLT